These T cell receptor beta chains were read from a single sample in a study of T-cell reconstitution after alpha-beta-depleted transplantation in children. One entry per CDR3 protein, called by TCRdb with MiXCR from the PCR reads. The sample includes approximately 82,000 distinct CDR3 sequences, around a sixth of them seen just once. The sequencing used PBMCs, mostly from graft donor cells, collected 180 days after TCRalphabeta/CD19-depleted stem cell transplant. These receptors were collected from a male patient under 10 years old who had a stem cell transplant for acute lymphoblastic leukemia, so the T cells may come from the graft donor. Each CDR3 is given without its conserved first and last residue. A clone size is listed for some rows: how often the clone was seen (once, few, many), or a class if it is expanded.

v_gene: TRBV7-9; abundance: .; CDR3aa: ASSMAGYTGELF
v_gene: TRBV7-2; abundance: many; CDR3aa: ASSLDSGSSYEQY
v_gene: TRBV28; abundance: few; CDR3aa: ASSRGTGVESGNTIY
v_gene: TRBV2; abundance: .; CDR3aa: TSSGTVGAGGANYGYT
v_gene: TRBV13; abundance: few; CDR3aa: ASSLSGEDQPQH
v_gene: TRBV10-3; abundance: once; CDR3aa: AISPRTGVTSGANVLT
v_gene: TRBV12-3/TRBV12-4; abundance: .; CDR3aa: ASITGTTRETQY
v_gene: TRBV27; abundance: .; CDR3aa: ASSLGLGSWEQY
v_gene: TRBV20-1; abundance: .; CDR3aa: SAGGGLSPTDTQY
v_gene: TRBV30; abundance: few; CDR3aa: AWTGRTGELF
v_gene: TRBV6-2/TRBV6-3; abundance: .; CDR3aa: ASSYMGQGASAQY
v_gene: TRBV5-1; abundance: .; CDR3aa: ASSLVGTSGGEETQY
v_gene: TRBV25-1; abundance: .; CDR3aa: ASNEFGGSGSKETQY
v_gene: TRBV12-3/TRBV12-4; abundance: .; CDR3aa: ASSPGTGYQPQH
v_gene: TRBV28; abundance: few; CDR3aa: ASRRQRSYGYT
v_gene: TRBV5-1; abundance: .; CDR3aa: ASSLDGVPHRDYGYT
v_gene: TRBV12-3/TRBV12-4; abundance: .; CDR3aa: ASTPLSGGNTIY
v_gene: TRBV27; abundance: many; CDR3aa: ASSGTGMETQY
v_gene: TRBV6-1; abundance: .; CDR3aa: ASSQSGMGQY
v_gene: TRBV20-1; abundance: .; CDR3aa: SARPFLGQLYEQY
v_gene: TRBV6-5; abundance: .; CDR3aa: ASSYSPAKRDTQY
v_gene: TRBV7-6; abundance: .; CDR3aa: ASSPMTSGRTDTGELF
v_gene: TRBV5-1; abundance: few; CDR3aa: ASSLASVDYEQY
v_gene: TRBV5-6; abundance: few; CDR3aa: ASTWAGTGTANTGELF
v_gene: TRBV12-3/TRBV12-4; abundance: .; CDR3aa: ASSPDPGTEHNEKLF
v_gene: TRBV20-1; abundance: .; CDR3aa: SARDPALITRGDLGTQY
v_gene: TRBV29-1; abundance: .; CDR3aa: SVEGRGHDSYEQY
v_gene: TRBV15; abundance: .; CDR3aa: ATSRDRRGVTYEQY
v_gene: TRBV19; abundance: few; CDR3aa: ASSIPRTGENTEAF
v_gene: TRBV28; abundance: few; CDR3aa: ASSPFGELF
v_gene: TRBV5-1; abundance: .; CDR3aa: ASSSGTGESNQPQH
v_gene: TRBV20-1; abundance: .; CDR3aa: SARSTLGAHEQY
v_gene: TRBV5-1; abundance: .; CDR3aa: ASRSGTGELETQY
v_gene: TRBV5-1; abundance: few; CDR3aa: ASSLAVGLVLDTQY
v_gene: TRBV5-1; abundance: .; CDR3aa: ASSQEGGNTEAF
v_gene: TRBV7-9; abundance: .; CDR3aa: ASSLGEGRRTQY
v_gene: TRBV4-1; abundance: .; CDR3aa: ASSQLGNTGELF
v_gene: TRBV11-3; abundance: .; CDR3aa: ASSLEGQGFTGELF
v_gene: TRBV20-1; abundance: .; CDR3aa: SALDPGQGNTGELF
v_gene: TRBV12-3/TRBV12-4; abundance: few; CDR3aa: ASSSHLLGDSGGYT
v_gene: TRBV19; abundance: .; CDR3aa: ASSIAGVEQF
v_gene: TRBV5-8; abundance: .; CDR3aa: ASSFTGMVNQPQH
v_gene: TRBV29-1; abundance: .; CDR3aa: SVERETQY
v_gene: TRBV9; abundance: .; CDR3aa: ASSGGAGDTQY
v_gene: TRBV19; abundance: few; CDR3aa: ASIGVLDEQF
v_gene: TRBV7-8; abundance: .; CDR3aa: ASSPGHGYTGELF